This TCR beta chain was profiled in a study of blood T cell repertoires in COVID-19. The overall study: T cells, B-cell-depleted T cells, or PBMCs supplied cDNA or gDNA.

V shed 5 bases and J shed 4 bases, with 12 bases lying between them. Per germline, CDR1 SNHLY and CDR2 FYNNEI. The length of the CDR3 is 14 residues. Clones were read by immunoSEQ multiplex PCR, and TCRdb kept only the in-frame ones, dropping some. The table has about 260,000 clones, about four fifths seen once; the top ten hold approximately 9%. The receptor was isolated from a woman between 45 and 60 years old who had recovered from COVID-19. The sequencing input was peripheral blood. The chain is built from TRBV2 and TRBJ1-3; TRBD1 is a possible D gene (5 bases). CDR3 amino acids: CASSQGYEGNTIYF. CDR3 DNA sequence: TGTGCCAGCAGTCAGGGATATGAGGGAAACACCATATATTTT.